The T cell receptor (beta chain) described here comes from a study of T cells in Graves' hyperthyroidism and ophthalmopathy. Stable disease denoted Graves' hyperthyroidism without ophthalmopathy progression within 18 months. This clonotype was counted ten times or more. Researchers amplified the TCR beta CDR3 regions from RNA transcripts. First-round RT-PCR with HTBI primers amplified the TCR CDR3 region. TCRdb independently ran MiXCR on the multiplex PCR reads; one entry per CDR3 protein. The table lists 500,000 to 700,000 distinct CDR3 sequences, roughly a sixth of them singletons. The CDR3 is 17 amino acids. The germline gives CDR1 MDHEN, CDR2 SYDVKM. Trimming at V came to 2 bases and at J to 3 bases, leaving 13 bases not matched to a gene.

Input material: blood. The receptor was isolated from a woman younger than 35 with Graves' hyperthyroidism. V usage is TRBV28 and J usage is TRBJ2-7, with 7 bases identical to TRBD2. The CDR3 DNA is TGTGCCAGCAGTTTAATCGGGGCTAGCGGAGCCCGCTACGAGCAGTACTTC. The encoded protein is CASSLIGASGARYEQYF. The variable domain in full, completed from reference TRBV28 and TRBJ2-7, reads DVKVTQSSRYLVKRTGEKVFLECVQDMDHENMFWYRQDPGLGLRLIYFSYDVKMKEKGDIPEGYSVSREKKERFSLILESASTNQTSMYLCASSLIGASGARYEQYFGPGTRLTVT.